These T cell receptor beta chains were read from a single sample in a study of blood T cell repertoires in COVID-19. Assay used: immunoSEQ multiplex PCR; TCRdb lists only in-frame clones, some missing. The sample records about 76,000 clones, 75% to 90% being singletons. The specimen sequenced was peripheral blood. The source is a human donor in a cohort sampled during active COVID-19. Both conserved end residues are part of each CDR3. The order of the fields is CDR3 protein, CDR3 DNA, J gene, clone size, D gene, V gene. D genes are given only for firm matches. Rows give clone size only sometimes, using once, few, many, or a class for an expanded clone.

CASSWGQNSLTLHF TGTGCCAGCAGTTGGGGACAGAACTCTTTAACCCTCCACTTT TRBJ1-6 NA TRBD1 TRBV28
CASSLWRPNQPQHF TGTGCCAGCAGTTTGTGGAGGCCCAATCAGCCCCAGCATTTT TRBJ1-5 NA NA TRBV28
CASSEGTSGGNNEQFF TGTGCCAGCAGTGAGGGAACTAGCGGGGGAAACAATGAGCAGTTCTTC TRBJ2-1 NA TRBD2 TRBV6-4
CASSPLLGLAGEADTQYF TGTGCCAGCAGCCCGCTTCTTGGACTAGCGGGAGAGGCAGATACGCAGTATTTT TRBJ2-3 NA TRBD2 TRBV3-1/TRBV3-2
CASSQDPGTGKQYF TGCGCCAGCAGCCAGGATCCCGGGACAGGGAAGCAGTACTTC TRBJ2-7 few TRBD1 TRBV4-1
CASSTVSSWYF TGTGCCAGCAGCACCGTTTCTAGTTGGTACTTC TRBJ2-7 few NA TRBV27
CASSYSTGIITEAFF TGTGCCAGCAGTTACTCCACAGGCATCATAACTGAAGCTTTCTTT TRBJ1-1 NA NA TRBV6-2/TRBV6-3
CASSVGSITNEQFF TGTGCCAGTAGTGTGGGCAGTATCACCAATGAGCAGTTCTTC TRBJ2-1 many NA TRBV19
CASSPGGGEEKQYF TGTGCCAGCAGCCCCGGAGGCGGGGAAGAAAAGCAGTACTTC TRBJ2-7 once NA TRBV7-3
CASSRTGTGGFETQYF TGCGCCAGCAGCCGGACCGGGACAGGGGGCTTTGAGACCCAGTACTTC TRBJ2-5 NA TRBD1 TRBV4-1
CASCEQGGEKLFF TGTGCCAGCTGTGAACAGGGAGGAGAAAAACTGTTTTTT TRBJ1-4 NA NA TRBV2
CASSLALDTDTQYF TGTGCCAGCAGCTTAGCTTTAGACACAGATACGCAGTATTTT TRBJ2-3 once NA TRBV7-9
CASSSLTSGNYEQYF TGCGCCAGCAGCTCCCTGACTAGCGGAAATTACGAGCAGTACTTC TRBJ2-7 NA TRBD2 TRBV5-1